One and the same sample provided the 24 T cell receptor beta chains below, sequenced in a study of tumor-infiltrating lymphocytes in primary liver carcinoma. They got blood RNA out of unsorted whole blood and also pulled out germline DNA. A constant-region primer served to make TCR beta cDNA from approximately 490 ng total RNA. The TCR beta library was amplified through three nested multiplex PCR rounds in a modified ARM-PCR procedure. Investigators reported that the first two PCR rounds, at about 9 cycles each, used TRBV1-TRBV30 forward primers with a C-beta reverse primer. TCRdb re-called the multiplex PCR reads with MiXCR, one entry per CDR3 protein. Altogether some 190,000 distinct CDR3 sequences are present, over 45% being singletons, with the ten largest covering approximately 68%. Sequenced: peripheral blood. Receptor source: a middle-aged man with primary liver carcinoma and hepatitis B virus infection.

As regards this clonotype: This may stem from a read error, because a much larger clone lies one nucleotide away. The rearrangement links TRBV29-1 to TRBJ2-1, with D unclear. CDR1 and CDR2 (germline): SQVTM, ANQGSEA. V lost 4 bases, J lost 8 bases, and 15 bases lay in between. This CDR3 has 13 amino acids. The CDR3 region has the DNA TGCAGCGTTGGGGTAACCTTTCGGGATGAGCAGTTCTTC. Protein product: CSVGVTFRDEQFF.

Details on this clonotype: With a much larger clone just one base away, this may be a read error. The chain recombines TRBV11-2 with TRBJ1-4; D ambiguous. Trimming shortened V by 1 base and J by 7 bases, and 13 bases separated the two germline ends. The CDR3 spans 15 residues. Germline lookup yields CDR1 SGHAT and CDR2 FQNNGV. The CDR3 nucleotides are TGTGCCAGCAGCTTAGGGCACAAGGGAAGTGAAAAACTGTTTTTT. Translation: CASSLGHKGSEKLFF.

This clonotype showed up many times. The chain employs TRBV6-5 and TRBJ1-5, with D unclear. Per the germline V gene, CDR1 is MNHEY and CDR2 is SVGAGI. This CDR3 comprises 14 residues. Trimming left V 2 bases short and J 5 bases short, with 10 bases between. Written as DNA, the CDR3 is TGTGCCAGCAGTTACGAGGAGGGATATCAGCCCCAGCATTTT. This codes for CASSYEEGYQPQHF.

This clonotype was counted ten times or more. The chain recombines TRBV11-3 with TRBJ1-4; 7 bases fit TRBD1. The J segment lost 1 base and the V segment lost 0 bases, leaving 8 bases of the junction unmatched. Germline V gene data show CDR1 as SGHNT and CDR2 as YENEEA. The CDR3 runs to 18 residues. The CDR3 sequence: CASSLDQGEVETNEKLFF. CDR3 sequence (DNA): TGTGCCAGCAGCTTAGACCAGGGGGAGGTGGAAACTAATGAAAAACTGTTTTTT.

The chain recombines TRBV12-3 or TRBV12-4 with TRBJ2-7; D gene ambiguous. V lost 5 bases and J 0 bases, leaving 11 bases between the germline ends. This CDR3 region has 14 residues. The CDR3 nucleotides are TGTGCCAGCAGTCCAGGAGTGAACTCCTACGAGCAGTACTTC. This gives the protein CASSPGVNSYEQYF.

This clonotype appeared a few times. This rearrangement joins TRBV7-9 to TRBJ2-5; D remains unclear. Trimming shortened V by 4 bases and J by 3 bases, and 12 bases separated the two germline ends. The CDR3 totals 14 residues. CDR1 and CDR2 from the germline V gene are SEHNR and FQNEAQ (reference sequence). Here the CDR3 DNA reads TGTGCCAGCAGCTCCCGAGGACGGGAAGAGACCCAGTACTTC. Amino acids: CASSSRGREETQYF.

Concerning this clonotype: A much larger clone sits a single nucleotide away, making a read error possible. The J gene is TRBJ2-1, the V gene TRBV12-3 or TRBV12-4, with D possibly matching TRBD2 (5 bases). The CDR3 consists of 14 residues. The V gene lost 6 bases and the J gene lost 4 bases, with 13 bases spanning the gap. CDR3: CASRADSTYNEQFF. CDR3 DNA sequence: TGTGCCAGCAGAGCGGACTCGACATACAATGAGCAGTTCTTC.

This clonotype was observed at least ten times. The rearrangement links TRBV11-2 to TRBJ1-2; 7 bases match TRBD1. This CDR3 has 13 amino acids. J lost 4 bases, V lost 6 bases, and 5 bases had no gene match. The germline V gene has CDR1 SGHAT and CDR2 FQNNGV. As DNA, the CDR3 is TGTGCCAGCAGTCAAGGGGGCGTCTATGGCTACACCTTC. Its translation: CASSQGGVYGYTF.

This clonotype was seen just once. The CDR3 spells CASSWVGSNQPQHF. In DNA form, the CDR3 reads TGTGCCAGCAGTTGGGTGGGTAGTAATCAGCCCCAGCATTTT. J is TRBJ1-5 and V is TRBV28; D remains unclear. Germline lookup yields CDR1 MDHEN and CDR2 SYDVKM. This CDR3 is 14 amino acids long. Trimming removed 4 bases from V and 4 bases from J, with 11 bases in between. Looking up the rest from reference TRBV28 and TRBJ1-5 gives the full variable domain: DVKVTQSSRYLVKRTGEKVFLECVQDMDHENMFWYRQDPGLGLRLIYFSYDVKMKEKGDIPEGYSVSREKKERFSLILESASTNQTSMYLCASSWVGSNQPQHFGDGTRLSIL.

Comment on this clonotype: One end of the junction fails to match germline, which may point to a read error. This sequence joins TRBV14 and TRBJ2-1, with 7 bases that match TRBD2. Germline V gene lookup returns CDR1 SGHDN and CDR2 FVKESK. The CDR3 sequence is 17 residues long. The CDR3 DNA reads as TGTGCCAGCAGCCAAGACGGGGGACTAACGGCCTACAATGAGCAGCTCTTC. Protein: CASSQDGGLTAYNEQLF. The full variable domain, in which reference TRBV14 and TRBJ2-1 provide the parts outside the CDR3, is EAGVTQFPSHSVIEKGQTVTLRCDPISGHDNLYWYRRVMGKEIKFLLHFVKESKQDESGMPNNRFLAERTGGTYSTLKVQPAELEDSGVYFCASSQDGGLTAYNEQLFGPGTRLTVL.

This clonotype was counted at least ten times. CDR3 DNA: TGTGCCAGCAGCTTAGAGGGACAGTTCTACAATGAGCAGTTCTTC. Protein sequence: CASSLEGQFYNEQFF. The V gene is TRBV11-3, the J gene TRBJ2-1; 7 bases agree with TRBD1. V lost 0 bases, J lost 3 bases, and 2 bases stayed unmatched. CDR1 SGHNT and CDR2 YENEEA come from the germline V gene. There are 15 residues in the CDR3.

This clonotype was counted many times. This chain connects TRBV6-5 to TRBJ2-7; a possible D gene is TRBD1 (6 bases). The CDR3 consists of 12 residues. Trimming left V 5 bases short and J 13 bases short, with 18 bases between. Germline lookup yields CDR1 MNHEY and CDR2 SVGAGI. The CDR3 DNA is TGTGCCAGCAGTGCTGGACCGGACAGATTATACTTC. It yields the protein CASSAGPDRLYF.

The chain recombines TRBV7-9 with TRBJ1-1; D not certain. This CDR3 is 14 amino acids long. CDR1 is SEHNR, CDR2 FQNEAQ, per germline (reference sequence). The ends were cut back, 1 base at V and 4 bases at J, with 10 bases in the middle. CDR3 loop: CASSLGSAPTEAFF. As DNA, the CDR3 is TGTGCCAGCAGCTTAGGCAGTGCGCCCACTGAAGCTTTCTTT. Full variable domain (rest looked up from reference TRBV7-9 and TRBJ1-1): DTGVSQNPRHKITKRGQNVTFRCDPISEHNRLYWYRQTLGQGPEFLTYFQNEAQLEKSRLLSDRFSAERPKGSFSTLEIQRTEQGDSAMYLCASSLGSAPTEAFFGQGTRLTVV.

Note on this clonotype: The germline gene is not matched at one end of the junction; a read error may be the cause. Here the CDR3 DNA reads TGTGCCTGGACAGGGGGAGGACAGCCCCAACATTTT. Translated, it gives CAWTGGGQPQHF. This chain joins TRBV30 and TRBJ1-5, with 7 bases that match TRBD1. CDR1 is GTSNPN and CDR2 is SVGIG in the germline V gene (reference sequence). This CDR3 is built from 12 residues. The whole variable domain, remainder taken from reference TRBV30 and TRBJ1-5, is SQTIHQWPATLVQPVGSPLSLECTVEGTSNPNLYWYRQAAGRGLQLLFYSVGIGQISSEVPQNLSASRPQDRQFILSSKKLLLSDSGFYLCAWTGGGQPQHFGDGTRLSIL.

Only one count was recorded for this clonotype. The junction shows a germline mismatch at one end, possibly a read error. The chain combines TRBV29-1 with TRBJ2-7; the D gene is possibly TRBD1 (6 bases). Looked up from germline, CDR1 is SQVTM and CDR2 is ANQGSEA. This CDR3 is 12 amino acids long. CDR3 coding DNA: TGCAGCGGCCGGGACAACTCCTACGAGCAGCACTTC. It encodes CSGRDNSYEQHF.

This clonotype occurred many times. The V call is TRBV11-2, the J call TRBJ2-1; 14 bases align to TRBD2. This CDR3 has 15 amino acids. V was clipped by 6 bases and J by 5 bases; unmatched bases: 3. CDR1 SGHAT and CDR2 FQNNGV come from the germline V gene. The CDR3 spells CASRRTSGRNNEQFF. In DNA form, the CDR3 reads TGTGCCAGCAGGAGGACTAGCGGGAGGAACAATGAGCAGTTCTTC.

This clonotype is a singleton in its sample. The junction departs from germline at one end; a sequencing error may be responsible. The rearrangement joins TRBV10-1 to TRBJ2-7; D ambiguous. Looked up from germline, CDR1 is WNHNN and CDR2 is SYGVQD (reference sequence). CDR3 length: 13 residues. CDR3 amino acids: CVSSESNSCEQYF. The CDR3 nucleotides read TGCGTCAGCAGTGAGTCTAACTCCTGCGAGCAGTACTTC.

With regard to this clonotype: One junction end disagrees with the germline gene, perhaps due to a read error. V and J are TRBV4-1 and TRBJ2-5; 11 bases match TRBD2. The V gene's germline CDR1 is MGHRA and CDR2 YSYEKL. This CDR3 spans 19 amino acids. For the CDR3, the DNA is TGCGCCAGCAGCCAAGTCGAATTAGCGGGAGGGGGTGATCAAGAGATCCAGTACTTC. This codes for CASSQVELAGGGDQEIQYF.

In the case of this clonotype: Just one base apart from a much larger clone, this may be a read error. The gene calls are TRBV6-5 and TRBJ2-3; a possible D gene is TRBD1 (5 bases). The CDR3 runs 15 residues. CDR1 MNHEY and CDR2 SVGAGI come from the germline V gene. CDR3 amino acids: CATSMRPGSTDTQYF. DNA for the CDR3: TGTGCCACCAGTATGAGGCCAGGGAGCACAGATACGCAGTATTTT.

Turning to this clonotype: The junction departs from germline at one end; a sequencing error may be responsible. This chain links TRBV11-2 with TRBJ2-2; TRBD2 matches at 12 bases. The CDR3 is 17 residues long. Per germline, CDR1 SGHAT and CDR2 FQNNGV. CDR3 coding DNA: TGTGCCAGCAGTTTACGGACTAGCGGGAACCTCCGCGGGGAGCTGTGTTTT. As protein: CASSLRTSGNLRGELCF. The full variable domain, completed using reference TRBV11-2 and TRBJ2-2, is EAGVAQSPRYKIIEKRQSVAFWCNPISGHATLYWYQQILGQGPKLLIQFQNNGVVDDSQLPKDRFSAERLKGVDSTLKIQPAKLEDSAVYLCASSLRTSGNLRGELCFGEGSRLTVL.

This clonotype was detected only a few times. V usage is TRBV7-9 and J usage is TRBJ2-2; D remains unclear. V was shortened by 0 bases and J by 5 bases, with 13 bases between the two germline ends. The germline gives CDR1 SEHNR, CDR2 FQNEAQ (reference sequence). The CDR3 runs 16 residues. As DNA, the CDR3 is TGTGCCAGCAGCTTAGCGCTGACGAGCACTACCGGGGAGCTGTTTTTT. It codes for CASSLALTSTTGELFF.

This clonotype was picked up many times. V gene TRBV11-2 combines with J gene TRBJ2-7, with 8 positions matching TRBD2. In germline, CDR1 is SGHAT, CDR2 FQNNGV. Unmatched junction bases numbered 19, after V lost 5 bases and J lost 4 bases. There are 18 residues in the CDR3. The CDR3 spells CASSGLAVFSGTSYEQYF. CDR3 bases: TGTGCCAGCAGCGGACTCGCGGTTTTTAGCGGGACATCGTACGAGCAGTACTTC. The full variable domain, rest sourced from reference TRBV11-2 and TRBJ2-7, is EAGVAQSPRYKIIEKRQSVAFWCNPISGHATLYWYQQILGQGPKLLIQFQNNGVVDDSQLPKDRFSAERLKGVDSTLKIQPAKLEDSAVYLCASSGLAVFSGTSYEQYFGPGTRLTVT.

This clonotype occurred a few times. V is TRBV5-4 and J is TRBJ2-4; 8 positions agree with TRBD2. The CDR3 totals 17 residues. Trimming at V came to 2 bases and at J to 1 base, leaving 8 bases not matched to a gene. CDR1 and CDR2 from the germline V gene are SGHNT and YYREEE (reference sequence). CDR3 sequence: CASSFNSGSTAKNIQYF. For the CDR3, the DNA is TGTGCCAGCAGCTTTAACAGCGGGAGTACCGCCAAAAACATTCAGTACTTC. Full variable domain (outside the CDR3, taken from reference TRBV5-4 and TRBJ2-4): ETGVTQSPTHLIKTRGQQVTLRCSSQSGHNTVSWYQQALGQGPQFIFQYYREEENGRGNFPPRFSGLQFPNYSSELNVNALELDDSALYLCASSFNSGSTAKNIQYFGAGTRLSVL.

The chain has TRBV5-1 and TRBJ2-7; the match to TRBD1 covers 9 bases. The CDR3 is made up of 18 amino acids. V lost 5 bases, J lost 2 bases, and 17 bases stayed unmatched. The V gene's germline CDR1 is SGHRS and CDR2 YFSETQ. The CDR3 here is CASSPNPLGTGRTYEQYF. The CDR3 nucleotides are TGCGCCAGCAGTCCAAATCCTCTCGGGACAGGGAGGACCTACGAGCAGTACTTC.